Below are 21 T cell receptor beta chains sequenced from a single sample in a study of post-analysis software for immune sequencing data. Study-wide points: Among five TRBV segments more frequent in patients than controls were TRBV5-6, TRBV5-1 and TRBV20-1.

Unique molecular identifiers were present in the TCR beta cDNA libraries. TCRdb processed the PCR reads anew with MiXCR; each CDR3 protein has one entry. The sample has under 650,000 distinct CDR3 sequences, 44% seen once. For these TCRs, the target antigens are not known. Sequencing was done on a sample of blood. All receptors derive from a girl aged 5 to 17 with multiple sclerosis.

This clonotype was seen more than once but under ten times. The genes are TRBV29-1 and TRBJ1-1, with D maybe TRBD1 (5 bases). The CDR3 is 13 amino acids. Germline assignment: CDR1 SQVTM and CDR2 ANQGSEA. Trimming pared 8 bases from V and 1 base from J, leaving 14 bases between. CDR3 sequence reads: CSTLQDGNTEAFF. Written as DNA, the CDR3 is TGCAGCACGTTACAGGACGGGAACACTGAAGCTTTCTTT.

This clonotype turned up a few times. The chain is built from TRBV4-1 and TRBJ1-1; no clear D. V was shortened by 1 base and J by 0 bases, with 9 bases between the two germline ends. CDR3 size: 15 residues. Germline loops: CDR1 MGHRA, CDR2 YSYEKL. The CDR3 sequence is CASSQGRNMNTEAFF. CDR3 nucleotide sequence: TGCGCCAGCAGCCAAGGCAGAAACATGAACACTGAAGCTTTCTTT.

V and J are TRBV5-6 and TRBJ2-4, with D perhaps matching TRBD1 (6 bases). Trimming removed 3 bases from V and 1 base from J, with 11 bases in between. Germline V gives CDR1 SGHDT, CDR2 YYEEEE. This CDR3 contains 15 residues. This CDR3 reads CASSSGTTAKNIQYF. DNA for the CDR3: TGTGCCAGCAGCTCCGGGACAACCGCCAAAAACATTCAGTACTTC. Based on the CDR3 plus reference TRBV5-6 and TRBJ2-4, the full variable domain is DAGVTQSPTHLIKTRGQQVTLRCSPKSGHDTVSWYQQALGQGPQFIFQYYEEEERQRGNFPDRFSGHQFPNYSSELNVNALLLGDSALYLCASSSGTTAKNIQYFGAGTRLSVL.

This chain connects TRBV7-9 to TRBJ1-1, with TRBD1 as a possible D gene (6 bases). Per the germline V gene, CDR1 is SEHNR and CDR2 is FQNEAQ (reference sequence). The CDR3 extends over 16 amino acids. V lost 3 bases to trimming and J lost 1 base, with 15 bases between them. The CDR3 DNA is TGTGCCAGCAGCTTTTCCCCCGGGACACAGAACACTGAAGCTTTCTTT. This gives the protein CASSFSPGTQNTEAFF.

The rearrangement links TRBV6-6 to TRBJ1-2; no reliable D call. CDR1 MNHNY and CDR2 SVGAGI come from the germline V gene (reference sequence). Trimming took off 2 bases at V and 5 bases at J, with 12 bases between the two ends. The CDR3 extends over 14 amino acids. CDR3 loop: CASSYTISGYGYTF. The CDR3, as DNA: TGTGCCAGCAGTTACACAATTTCGGGTTATGGCTACACCTTC.

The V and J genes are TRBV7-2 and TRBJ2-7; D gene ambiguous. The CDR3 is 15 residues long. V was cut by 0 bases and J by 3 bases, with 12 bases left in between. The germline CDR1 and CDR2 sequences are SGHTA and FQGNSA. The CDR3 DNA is TGTGCCAGCAGCTTAGCTTACGGGCAAAGCTACGAGCAGTACTTC. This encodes CASSLAYGQSYEQYF.

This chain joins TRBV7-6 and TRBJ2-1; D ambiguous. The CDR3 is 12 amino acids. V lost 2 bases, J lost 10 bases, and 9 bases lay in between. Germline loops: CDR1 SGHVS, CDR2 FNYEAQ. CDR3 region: CASSLSAGEQFF. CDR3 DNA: TGTGCCAGCAGCTTATCGGCAGGCGAGCAGTTCTTC.

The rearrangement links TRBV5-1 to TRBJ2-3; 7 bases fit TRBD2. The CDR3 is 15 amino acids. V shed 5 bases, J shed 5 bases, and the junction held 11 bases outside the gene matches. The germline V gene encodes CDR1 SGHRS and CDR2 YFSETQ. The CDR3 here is CASRWRETSVDTQYF. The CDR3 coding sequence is TGCGCCAGCAGATGGCGGGAGACCTCCGTAGATACGCAGTATTTT.

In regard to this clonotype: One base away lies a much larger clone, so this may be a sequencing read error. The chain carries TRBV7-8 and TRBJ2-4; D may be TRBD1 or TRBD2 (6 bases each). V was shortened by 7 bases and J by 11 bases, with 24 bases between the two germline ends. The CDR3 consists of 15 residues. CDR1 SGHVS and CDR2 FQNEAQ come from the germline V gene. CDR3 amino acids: CASTTGDWRQGFQYF. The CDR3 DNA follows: TGTGCCAGCACAACCGGGGACTGGAGGCAGGGGTTTCAGTACTTC.

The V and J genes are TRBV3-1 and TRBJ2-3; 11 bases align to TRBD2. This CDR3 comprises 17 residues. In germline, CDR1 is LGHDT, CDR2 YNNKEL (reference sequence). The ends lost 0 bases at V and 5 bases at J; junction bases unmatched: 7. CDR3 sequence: CASSQDLAGGGRDTQYF. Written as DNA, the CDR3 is TGTGCCAGCAGCCAAGACCTAGCGGGAGGAGGCAGAGATACGCAGTATTTT.

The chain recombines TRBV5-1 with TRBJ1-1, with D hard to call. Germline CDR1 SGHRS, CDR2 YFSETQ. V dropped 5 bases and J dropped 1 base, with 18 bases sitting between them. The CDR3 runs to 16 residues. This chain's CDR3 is CASSATPPGRNTEAFF. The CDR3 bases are TGCGCCAGCAGTGCGACTCCTCCGGGGAGGAACACTGAAGCTTTCTTT.

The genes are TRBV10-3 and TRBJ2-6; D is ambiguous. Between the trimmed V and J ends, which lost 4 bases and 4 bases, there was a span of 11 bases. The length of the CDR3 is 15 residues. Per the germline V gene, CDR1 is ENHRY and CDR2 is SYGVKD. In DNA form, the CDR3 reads TGTGCCATCAGTGCGGCGGTGCGGGGGGCCAACGTCCTGACTTTC. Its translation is CAISAAVRGANVLTF.

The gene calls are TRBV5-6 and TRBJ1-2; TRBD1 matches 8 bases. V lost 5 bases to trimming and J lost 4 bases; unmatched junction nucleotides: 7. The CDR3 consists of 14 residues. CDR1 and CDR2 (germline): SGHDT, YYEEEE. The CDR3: CASRTGAVGYGYTF. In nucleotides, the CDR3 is TGTGCCAGCAGGACAGGGGCCGTCGGCTATGGCTACACCTTC.

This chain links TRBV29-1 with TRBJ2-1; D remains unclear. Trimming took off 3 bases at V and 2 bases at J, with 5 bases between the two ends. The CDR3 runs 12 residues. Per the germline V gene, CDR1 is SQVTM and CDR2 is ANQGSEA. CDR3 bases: TGCAGCGTTGAGGGCACCTACAATGAGCAGTTCTTC. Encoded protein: CSVEGTYNEQFF.

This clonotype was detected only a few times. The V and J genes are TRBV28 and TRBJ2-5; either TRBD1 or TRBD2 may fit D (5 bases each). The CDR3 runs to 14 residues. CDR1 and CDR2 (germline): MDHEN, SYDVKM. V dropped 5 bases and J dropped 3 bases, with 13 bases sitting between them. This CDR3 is CASSPPGRKETQYF. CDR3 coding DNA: TGTGCCAGCAGTCCTCCGGGACGTAAAGAGACCCAGTACTTC.

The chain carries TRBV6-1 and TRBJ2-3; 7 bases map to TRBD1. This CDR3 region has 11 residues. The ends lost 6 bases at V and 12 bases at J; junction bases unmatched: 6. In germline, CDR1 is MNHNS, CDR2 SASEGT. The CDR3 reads CASSLRDSQYF. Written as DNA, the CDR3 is TGTGCCAGCAGCCTACGGGACAGCCAGTATTTT.

In DNA form, the CDR3 reads TGCGCCAGCAAGGGTTGGCCTAGCGGGAGCGATGAGCAGTTCTTC. It translates to CASKGWPSGSDEQFF. V gene TRBV5-1 combines with J gene TRBJ2-1, with TRBD2 identical over 10 bases. Looked up from germline, CDR1 is SGHRS and CDR2 is YFSETQ. J gave up 8 bases and V 6 bases, and 11 bases lay outside the gene matches. CDR3 length: 15 amino acids.

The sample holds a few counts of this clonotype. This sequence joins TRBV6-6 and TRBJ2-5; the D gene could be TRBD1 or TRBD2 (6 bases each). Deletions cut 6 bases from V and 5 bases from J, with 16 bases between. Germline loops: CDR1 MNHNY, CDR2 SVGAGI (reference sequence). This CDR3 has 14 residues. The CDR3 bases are TGTGCCAGCAGCACAGAGGGGGGCGGGGAGACCCAGTACTTC. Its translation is CASSTEGGGETQYF.

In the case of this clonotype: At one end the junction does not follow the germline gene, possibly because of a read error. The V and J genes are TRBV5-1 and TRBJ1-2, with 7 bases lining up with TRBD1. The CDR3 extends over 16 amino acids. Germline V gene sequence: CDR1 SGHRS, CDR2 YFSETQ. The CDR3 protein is CASSYTPGTVNYGHTF. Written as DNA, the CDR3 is TGCGCCAGCAGTTATACCCCCGGGACAGTTAACTATGGCCACACCTTC.

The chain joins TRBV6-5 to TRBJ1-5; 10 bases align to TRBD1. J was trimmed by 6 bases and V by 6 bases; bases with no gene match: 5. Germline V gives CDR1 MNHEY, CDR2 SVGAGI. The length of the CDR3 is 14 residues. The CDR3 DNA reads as TGTGCCAGCAGAGACAGGGGGCTAGGTCAGCCCCAGCATTTT. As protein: CASRDRGLGQPQHF.

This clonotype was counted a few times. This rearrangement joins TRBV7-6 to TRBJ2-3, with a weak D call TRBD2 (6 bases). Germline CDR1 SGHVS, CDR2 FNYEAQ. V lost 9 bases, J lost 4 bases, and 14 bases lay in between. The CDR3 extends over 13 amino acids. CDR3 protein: CASSQDYSDTQYF. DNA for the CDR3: TGTGCCAGTAGTCAGGACTACTCAGATACGCAGTATTTT.